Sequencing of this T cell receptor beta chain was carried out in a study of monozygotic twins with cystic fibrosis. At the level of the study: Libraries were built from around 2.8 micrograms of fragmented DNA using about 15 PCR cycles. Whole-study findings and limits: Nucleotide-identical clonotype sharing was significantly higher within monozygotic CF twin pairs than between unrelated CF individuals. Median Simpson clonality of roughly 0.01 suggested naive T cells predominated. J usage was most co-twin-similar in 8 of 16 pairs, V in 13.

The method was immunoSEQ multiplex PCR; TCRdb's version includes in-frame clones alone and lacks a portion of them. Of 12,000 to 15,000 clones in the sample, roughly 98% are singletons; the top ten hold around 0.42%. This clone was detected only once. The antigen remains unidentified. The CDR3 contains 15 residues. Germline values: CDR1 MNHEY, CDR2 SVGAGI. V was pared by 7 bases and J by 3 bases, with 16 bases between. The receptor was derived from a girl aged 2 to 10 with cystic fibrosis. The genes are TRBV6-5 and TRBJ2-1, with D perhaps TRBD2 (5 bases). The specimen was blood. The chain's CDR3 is CASNPGIPLYNEQFF. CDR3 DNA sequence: TGTGCCAGCAACCCCGGGATACCCCTCTACAATGAGCAGTTCTTC.